This T cell receptor beta chain emerged from a study of cytotoxic CD8 clonotypes in ibrutinib-treated CLL. The repertoire was sequenced with immunoSEQ multiplex PCR; TCRdb's copy has only in-frame clones and lacks some. Here the sample spans around 70,000 clones, 75% to 90% being singletons. Genomic DNA in an amount of approximately 2 micrograms was extracted from cryopreserved PBMCs and used for the preparation of TCR beta libraries. V lost 3 bases and J lost 2, with 14 bases in between. Germline V gene sequence: CDR1 SGHNT, CDR2 YYREEE (reference sequence). This CDR3 has 15 residues. The sample here was PBMCs, taken after 24 months of ibrutinib treatment. The sequence derives from a human donor with chronic lymphocytic leukemia. The V and J genes are TRBV5-4 and TRBJ2-5; D may be TRBD2 (6 bases). The CDR3 reads CASSSPGAGQETQYF. Written as DNA, the CDR3 is TGTGCCAGCAGCTCCCCCGGGGCGGGACAAGAGACCCAGTACTTC.